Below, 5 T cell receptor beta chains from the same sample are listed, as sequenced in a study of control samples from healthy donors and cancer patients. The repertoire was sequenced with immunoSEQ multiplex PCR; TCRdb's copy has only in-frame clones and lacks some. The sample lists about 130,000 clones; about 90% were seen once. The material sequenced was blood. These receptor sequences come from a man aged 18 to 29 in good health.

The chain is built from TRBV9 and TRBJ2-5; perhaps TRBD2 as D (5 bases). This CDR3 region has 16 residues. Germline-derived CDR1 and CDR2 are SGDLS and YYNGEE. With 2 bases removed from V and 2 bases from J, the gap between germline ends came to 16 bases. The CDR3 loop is CASSVLSGNPQETQYF. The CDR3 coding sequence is TGTGCCAGCAGCGTTCTTTCGGGGAATCCACAAGAGACCCAGTACTTC.

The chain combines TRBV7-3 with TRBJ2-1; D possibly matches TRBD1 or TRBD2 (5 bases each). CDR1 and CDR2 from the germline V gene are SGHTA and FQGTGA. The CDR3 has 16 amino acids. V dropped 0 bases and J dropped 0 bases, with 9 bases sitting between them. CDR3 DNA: TGTGCCAGCAGCTTAACGGGGGAGAGCTCCTACAATGAGCAGTTCTTC. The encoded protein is CASSLTGESSYNEQFF.

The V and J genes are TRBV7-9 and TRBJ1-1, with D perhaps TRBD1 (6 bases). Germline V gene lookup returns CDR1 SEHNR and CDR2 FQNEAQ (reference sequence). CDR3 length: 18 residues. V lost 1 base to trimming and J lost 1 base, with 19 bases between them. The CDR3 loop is CASSLGFSGVGQNTEAFF. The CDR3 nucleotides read TGTGCCAGCAGCTTAGGATTTTCAGGGGTCGGCCAGAACACTGAAGCTTTCTTT.

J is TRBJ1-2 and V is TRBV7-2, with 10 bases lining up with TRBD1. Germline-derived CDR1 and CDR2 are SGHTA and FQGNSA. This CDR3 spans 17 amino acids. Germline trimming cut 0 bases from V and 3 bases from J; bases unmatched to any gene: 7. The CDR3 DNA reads TGTGCCAGCAGCTTAGCGACAGGGGGCGCCGGTGACTATGGCTACACCTTC. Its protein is CASSLATGGAGDYGYTF.

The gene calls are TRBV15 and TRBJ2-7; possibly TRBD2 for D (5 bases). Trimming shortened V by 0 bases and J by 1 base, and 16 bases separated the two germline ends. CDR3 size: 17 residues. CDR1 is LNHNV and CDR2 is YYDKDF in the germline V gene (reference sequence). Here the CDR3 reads CATSRDGVASNSYEQYF. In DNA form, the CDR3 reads TGTGCCACCAGCAGAGATGGAGTAGCGTCGAATTCCTACGAGCAGTACTTC.